One sample yielded the 28 T cell receptor beta chains listed below, sequenced in a study of CXCR3-negative and CXCR3-positive naive CD8 T cells. Carrying UMI labels, the TRB cDNA libraries were prepared through 5' RACE. TCRdb re-called the 5' RACE reads and catalogs CDR3 proteins one per entry, DNA excluded. The sample data list about 40,000 distinct CDR3 sequences. Material for sequencing was memory CD8+ T cells from blood. Receptors originate from a human donor in good health. Some clones in this sample may be carry-over from other donors' samples.

This chain uses TRBV29-1 with TRBJ2-1; TCRdb's assignment of TRBD2 cannot be checked, as there is no DNA. CDR3 length: 13 residues. Germline CDR1 and CDR2: SQVTM and ANQGSEA. The CDR3 is CSVVLASIYEQFF.

The V and J genes are TRBV20-1 and TRBJ1-1; TCRdb picks TRBD1, but there is no DNA to check that call. There are 15 residues in the CDR3. Germline V CDR1 and CDR2: DFQATT, SNEGSKA (reference sequence). CDR3: CSARPTGGDLTEAFF.

V is TRBV4-1 and J is TRBJ2-7. Germline assignment: CDR1 MGHRA and CDR2 YSYEKL. This CDR3 region has 14 residues. The CDR3 here is CASSQLGLNYEQYF.

The chain employs TRBV7-3 and TRBJ1-2; TCRdb indicates TRBD1, and absent DNA this call remains unverified. The CDR3 has 17 residues. The germline gives CDR1 SGHTA, CDR2 FQGTGA. CDR3 residues: CASSANPGRGLFYGYTF.

This chain's CDR3 is CASSQEPIQGQPQHF. The genes are TRBV3-2 and TRBJ1-5; TCRdb's D gene call, TRBD1, goes unchecked for lack of DNA. TRBV3-2 counts as a pseudogene. The CDR3 runs to 15 residues.

This sequence joins TRBV5-1 and TRBJ2-7; TCRdb returns TRBD1, unconfirmable since there is no DNA. This CDR3 spans 16 amino acids. Germline loops: CDR1 SGHRS, CDR2 YFSETQ. The CDR3: CASSLGVETGDYEQYF.

CDR3 sequence reads: CATPAGTTTDTQYF. This chain links TRBV7-2 with TRBJ2-3; TCRdb lists TRBD1, though no DNA is available to test this call. This CDR3 contains 14 residues. The V gene's germline CDR1 is SGHTA and CDR2 FQGNSA.

The V gene is TRBV9, the J gene TRBJ2-2. The CDR3 runs to 17 residues. Germline CDR1 SGDLS, CDR2 YYNGEE. CDR3 sequence reads: CASSVPPATPNTGELFF.

The chain uses TRBV7-6 and TRBJ2-3. This CDR3 has 13 amino acids. In germline, CDR1 is SGHVS, CDR2 FNYEAQ. CDR3: CASSRTYTDTQYF.

This chain connects TRBV12-3 or TRBV12-4 to TRBJ2-1; the TCRdb D gene call, TRBD1, has no DNA to confirm it. This CDR3 contains 14 residues. The CDR3 region is CASSFIFRDPGQFF.

The chain couples TRBV7-9 to TRBJ2-7; TCRdb returns TRBD1, unconfirmable since there is no DNA. The length of the CDR3 is 14 residues. Germline V gene lookup returns CDR1 SEHNR and CDR2 FQNEAQ (reference sequence). CDR3 sequence reads: CASSLIGQAYEQYF.

The J gene is TRBJ2-7, the V gene TRBV7-3; TCRdb's D call of TRBD1 is untestable without DNA. This CDR3 is built from 14 residues. Looked up from germline, CDR1 is SGHTA and CDR2 is FQGTGA. The CDR3 is CASSFQGVGYEQYF.

The chain joins TRBV29-1 to TRBJ1-1; TCRdb's assignment of TRBD1 cannot be checked, as there is no DNA. CDR1 SQVTM and CDR2 ANQGSEA come from the germline V gene. The CDR3 sequence is 12 residues long. CDR3: CSGQGAGTEAFF.

This chain joins TRBV7-2 and TRBJ1-4; TCRdb selects TRBD1, and the lack of DNA leaves this call unchecked. The germline V gene encodes CDR1 SGHTA and CDR2 FQGNSA. The CDR3 runs to 13 residues. The CDR3 here is CASSQIRGEKLFF. The full variable domain, completed using reference TRBV7-2 and TRBJ1-4, is GAGVSQSPSNKVTEKGKDVELRCDPISGHTALYWYRQSLGQGLEFLIYFQGNSAPDKSGLPSDRFSAERTGGSVSTLTIQRTQQEDSAVYLCASSQIRGEKLFFGSGTQLSVL.

The chain has TRBV6-2 or TRBV6-3 and TRBJ2-5; TCRdb gives TRBD2 as the D gene, but with no DNA this cannot be confirmed. Per the germline V gene, CDR1 is MNHEY and CDR2 is SVGEGT. The CDR3 is made up of 18 amino acids. The CDR3 protein is CASSYSSRLAGGQETQYF.

CDR3 protein: CATSDLAGDTQYF. The V and J genes are TRBV24-1 and TRBJ2-3. Germline CDR1 KGHDR, CDR2 SFDVKD. This CDR3 is built from 13 residues.

The V call is TRBV12-3 or TRBV12-4, the J call TRBJ1-1; the D call of TRBD1 rests on TCRdb alone, since no DNA is present to check it. This CDR3 spans 16 amino acids. The CDR3 reads CASSLSQGALNTEAFF.

V usage is TRBV4-3 and J usage is TRBJ2-7; TCRdb designates TRBD1, a call that cannot be tested without DNA. This CDR3 region has 16 residues. Germline V gene sequence: CDR1 LGHNA, CDR2 YSLEER. CDR3 loop: CASSITYRALDNEQYF.

The chain is built from TRBV6-5 and TRBJ2-1; TCRdb gives TRBD2 as the D gene, but with no DNA this cannot be confirmed. This CDR3 has 16 amino acids. Germline CDR1 reads MNHEY; CDR2 reads SVGAGI. The CDR3 region is CASRANSGSSYNEQFF.

The chain employs TRBV4-1 and TRBJ2-1. This CDR3 has 14 amino acids. In germline, CDR1 is MGHRA, CDR2 YSYEKL. CDR3 protein: CASSQVTDYNEQFF.

The chain has TRBV21-1 and TRBJ1-3; TCRdb reports TRBD1, a call that lacks DNA to check it against. TRBV21-1 counts as a pseudogene. The CDR3 spans 17 residues. The CDR3 is CASSKARTPTPGNTIYF.

The chain combines TRBV28 with TRBJ2-1; absent DNA, TCRdb's TRBD1 call cannot be checked. Germline CDR1 is MDHEN and CDR2 is SYDVKM. This CDR3 region has 12 residues. CDR3 in amino acids: CASSFSRDEQFF.

The chain links TRBV9 to TRBJ2-5; lacking DNA, the TRBD1 call made by TCRdb goes unchecked. Germline CDR1 reads SGDLS; CDR2 reads YYNGEE. This CDR3 has 15 amino acids. The CDR3 is CASSVGDRLQETQYF. Variable domain in full (rest from reference TRBV9 and TRBJ2-5): DSGVTQTPKHLITATGQRVTLRCSPRSGDLSVYWYQQSLDQGLQFLIQYYNGEERAKGNILERFSAQQFPDLHSELNLSSLELGDSALYFCASSVGDRLQETQYFGPGTRLLVL.

V is TRBV4-3 and J is TRBJ1-2. CDR3 size: 14 residues. Per the germline V gene, CDR1 is LGHNA and CDR2 is YSLEER. CDR3 sequence: CASSQDRASYGYTF.

The chain is built from TRBV7-2 and TRBJ1-5. CDR3 length: 13 residues. Germline V gene sequence: CDR1 SGHTA, CDR2 FQGNSA. CDR3: CASSWVANQPQHF.

The chain links TRBV5-1 to TRBJ2-7; TCRdb reports TRBD1, a call that lacks DNA to check it against. This CDR3 is 15 amino acids long. Germline CDR1 SGHRS, CDR2 YFSETQ. The chain's CDR3 is CASSSPGHSSYEQYF.

The chain joins TRBV4-3 to TRBJ2-7; TCRdb picks TRBD2, but there is no DNA to check that call. CDR1 LGHNA and CDR2 YSLEER come from the germline V gene. The CDR3 has 15 residues. The CDR3 is CASSQTSGALYEQYF.

The CDR3 sequence: CASSLPGLAGNNEQFF. This sequence joins TRBV7-9 and TRBJ2-1; TCRdb reports TRBD2, a call that lacks DNA to check it against. Per germline, CDR1 SEHNR and CDR2 FQNEAQ (reference sequence). The CDR3 runs 16 residues.